This T cell receptor beta chain was sequenced in a study of cytomegalovirus exposure and HLA in healthy donors (TCRdb year 2017). At the level of the whole study: In an earlier analysis of around 540 of the donors, roughly 300 Gb of sequence data and 117 million unique TCR beta sequences from about 179 million T cells were reported. In an earlier analysis of several hundred of the donors, high-throughput TCR beta sequencing was used to judge whether each TCR beta V gene segment behaved as functional or pseudogenic. A later genetic analysis used genome-wide SNP genotypes for about 55% of the 666 donors, treating that subset as a discovery cohort. On average, roughly 240,000 unique TCR beta nucleotide sequences were sequenced per donor among roughly 430 genotyped donors of the cohort, with roughly 19% of those sequences being non-productive. All discovery cohort repertoires had been generated using a single sequencing platform. Several DR-DQ haplotypes were treated as single units for association and clustering because of strong linkage in the cohort. The later analysis used no new phenotypic data to find candidate immune exposures, relying instead on TCR beta sequences and their occurrence across donors. To predict cytomegalovirus infection status, the study brought together high-throughput TCR immunosequencing, statistical association of individual TCRs with disease status, and machine learning. Of the roughly 410 genotyped donors, 75% to 85% were placed in the genetic ancestry cluster associated with self-reported Caucasian donors. The study was designed to test whether signatures of past pathogen exposure could be identified by cataloging public T cell receptors. Besides the first cohort of 666 subjects, a separate validation cohort made up of 120 or so different subjects was used. HLA typing included class I and class II loci at four-digit resolution. Typing coverage varied by locus: about 629-630 donors for A, B, C, DRB1 and DQB1; roughly 560 for DQA1; over 600 for DPA1; 450 to 480 for DPB1. Around 300 gigabases of sequencing data and tens of millions of unique TCR sequences were included in an early release covering 500 to 750 HLA-typed donors. Donor age, sex, ethnicity and CMV serostatus were collected together with the repertoire data. In a later analysis, previously published TCR beta repertoires from more than 500 donors were re-analyzed and high-resolution HLA genotyping was added so that TCR occurrence patterns could be studied. Using immunosequencing, the study profiled T cell repertoires from some 670 subjects and related those repertoires to cytomegalovirus serostatus. What the authors observed across the whole study: A later genetic analysis reported fewer N-insertions in productive TCRs among donors in an Asian-associated ancestry cluster than the roughly 620-donor mean. Because the 87-base-pair reads could not distinguish some IMGT-functional V segments, including TRBV6-2 and TRBV6-3, those segments were excluded. Most CMV-associated TCR beta chains appeared to be HLA-restricted in a later analysis, and the HLA associations seemed to be driven largely by CMV exposure. Because counts were too low, 15 or so rarely observed V segments, including chromosome 9 orphons, were excluded from the earlier analysis of under 650 of the donors. A cluster of highly shared sequence variants was judged likely to represent a technical artifact of the sequencing pipeline. In a later analysis, 15,000 to 20,000 TCR beta sequences were associated with specific HLA alleles at a false discovery rate of 0.05. Correlated functional status among segregating V segments might reflect linkage disequilibrium, but an unknown experimental factor could not be ruled out. V-gene and J-gene trimming of TCR beta chains was associated with a missense DCLRE1C variant in a later genetic analysis, and the association was replicated in an independent cohort. A further reported finding was that TCR beta sequences accurately predicted the HLA-A and HLA-B alleles for most subjects in the first cohort. In a later analysis, several top co-occurrence clusters were reported to appear linked to parvovirus B19, influenza, CMV and Epstein-Barr virus. For the cohort, immune exposure information was limited to CMV serostatus. Most TCR sequences were seen in very few donors, while some public TCRs were found in many individuals. When HLA alleles, especially DR and DQ, strongly co-occurred, TCR associations were difficult to assign to individual alleles. The classifier was reported to diagnose cytomegalovirus status with high specificity and sensitivity in both the original cohort and the validation cohort. Only TCR beta chains were sequenced in this cohort, and the absence of alpha or paired-chain data limited detectable features. The presence/absence analyses assumed that sequencing depth was roughly uniform across donors, and that assumption may not be true. The authors suggested that the approach could potentially be generalized to other disease states and immunological phenotypes. In an earlier analysis of roughly 500 of the donors, most TCR beta V segments appeared in productive rearrangements about 87% or about 30% of the time, broadly matching IMGT annotations. A later analysis found that TCR association rates varied across HLA loci, with DRB1 alleles showing the most associated TCRs and HLA-C alleles the fewest. In the study, around 150 TCR beta chains were listed as associated with cytomegalovirus. Three of the identified cytomegalovirus-associated TCR beta chains were confirmed in vitro to be specific for cytomegalovirus antigens. Compared with equally common non-associated chains, HLA-associated TCR beta chains in a later analysis were more clonally expanded and had lower generation probabilities. Because HLA typing was unavailable for some donors at each locus, only the typed subset was used in association tests.

The cohort comprised some 730 healthy bone marrow donors. All cohort members were sampled while nominally healthy, although unrecorded immune exposures were likely present. The donor tested CMV seronegative and was one of the 352 seronegative cohort members. A peripheral blood sample was provided by each donor, and peripheral blood mononuclear cells were used for TCR beta sequencing. The Qiagen DNeasy Blood Extraction Kit was used to extract genomic DNA from the blood cell samples. Library creation used the immunoSEQ multiplex PCR assay. For the multiplex PCR, a mixture combining 60 forward primers for TCR Vbeta segments and 13 reverse primers for TCR Jbeta segments was used. Amplification of the CDR3 region of rearranged TCR beta genes was performed with a multiplex PCR assay on genomic DNA. The Illumina HiSeq System was used to sequence the amplified TCR beta libraries as 87-base-pair reads. As for how the authors treated the data: A later analysis tallied 70 million to 100 million unique TCR beta chains across the 700 or so repertoires, and some 12 million of those chains were shared by two or more donors. Raw reads were error-corrected and collapsed into unique sequences by a nearest-neighbor algorithm in which closely related sequences were merged to remove PCR and sequencing errors. CDR3 sequences were aligned to IMGT reference sequences to assign V, D and J gene segments. For a sequence to be retained, a match of at least six nucleotides was required to both a V gene segment and a J gene segment. A rearrangement counted as productive if the CDR3 had no stop codons and remained in frame with V and J, and every other rearrangement counted as non-productive. CDR3 was defined by IMGT convention, running from the second conserved V-encoded cysteine to the conserved J-encoded phenylalanine. In an earlier analysis of roughly 580 of the donors, sequences lacking an unambiguous match to a single V gene segment were excluded. An earlier analysis of 500 to 600 of the donors classified V segments as functional when productive rearrangements were above 56.7% and as segregating when the standard deviation between donors was above 5%. A statistical classification framework was built to diagnose cytomegalovirus status from the catalog of TCR beta chain sequences. In a later analysis, TCR nucleotide sequences were compared against IMGT/GENE-DB human TR gene sequences so that V and J genes could be assigned. In a later analysis, CDR3 sequences and most-parsimonious VDJ recombination scenarios were assigned using the TCRdist pipeline. In a later analysis, each TCR beta chain was defined by its CDR3 amino acid sequence together with its V-gene family, and reads without a unique V-gene family were excluded. A later analysis removed 550 to 650 highly shared, low-generation-probability nucleotide sequences to deal with suspected cross-contamination and a sequencing artifact. A later analysis calculated a clonal expansion index for each public chain from normalized within-repertoire ranks of inferred template counts. In a later analysis, generation probabilities were computed with a VDJ recombination model fitted to out-of-frame rearrangements, and the resulting probabilities were checked against IGoR. Hypergeometric tests were used in a later analysis to score TCR-TCR, TCR-HLA and TCR-CMV co-occurrence, with a repertoire-size bias correction applied to the TCR pairs. In a later analysis, false discovery rates were estimated by permuting HLA or CMV assignments 20 times. In a later analysis, co-occurring TCRs were grouped using DBSCAN, and TCRdist sequence similarity was added for clustering within HLA-allele-positive subsets. Repertoires with fewer than 30,000 or more than 120,000 public chains, plus five repertoires with anomalous nucleotide sharing, were excluded from co-occurrence clustering. In its TCRdb copy, this immuneACCESS table keeps in-frame sequences only and misses some clones. Where compared with another copy, unresolved V genes explain less than half of these, and the others have no known cause. V, J and clone size were drawn from that table, and D and trimming were deduced from the DNA. The sample table records more than 110,000 clones; roughly 80% of these occur just once. About 1% of the sample is held by the ten biggest clonotypes.

V loses 4 bases of germline sequence and J loses 2 bases, and the interval between the two ends is 12 bases. The CDR3, cysteine through phenylalanine, is 14 amino acids long. The DNA shown is the 42-base CDR3, in frame from base 1. As encoded in the germline V gene (reference sequence), CDR1 is SGHNT while CDR2 is YYREEE. On this clone itself: No antigen is known for it. Per-nucleotide qualities are absent, and no much larger clonotype sits a single base away.

Material: PBMCs. The origin of this receptor is a man aged 18 to 29 in good health and CMV-seronegative. The chain employs TRBV5-4 and TRBJ1-2; the D segment could be TRBD1, given 5 matching bases. The nucleotide sequence reads TGTGCCAGCAGCCCCGGGGAGGGGAACTATGGCTACACCTTC. This codes for CASSPGEGNYGYTF.